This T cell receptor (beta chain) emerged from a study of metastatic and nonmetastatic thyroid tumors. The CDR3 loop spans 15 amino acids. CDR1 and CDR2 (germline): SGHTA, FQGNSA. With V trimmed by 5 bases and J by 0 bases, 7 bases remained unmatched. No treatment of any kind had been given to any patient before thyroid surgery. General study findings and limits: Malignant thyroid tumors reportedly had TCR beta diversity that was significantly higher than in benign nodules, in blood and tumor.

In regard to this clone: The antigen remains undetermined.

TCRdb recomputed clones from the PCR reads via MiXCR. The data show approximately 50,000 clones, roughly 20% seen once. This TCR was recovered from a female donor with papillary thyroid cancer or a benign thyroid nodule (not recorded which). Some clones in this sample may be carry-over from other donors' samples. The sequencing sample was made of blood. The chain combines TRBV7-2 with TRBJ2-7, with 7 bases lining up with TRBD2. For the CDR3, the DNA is TGTGCCAGCAGCAACCCCGGGACTAACTCCTACGAGCAGTACTTC. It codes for CASSNPGTNSYEQYF.